This T cell receptor beta chain was recorded in a study of tumor-infiltrating lymphocytes in primary liver carcinoma. As for the study in general: Ranging in age from 30 to 69 years, the patients were men and women. The study's findings and limits: Tumors had a significantly higher top-250-clone fraction than blood (p = 0.039).

Researchers generated TCR beta cDNA from about 450 ng of total RNA, relying on a constant-region primer. Generation of the TCR beta libraries relied on three nested multiplex PCR rounds using slightly modified ARM-PCR. The first two PCR rounds used TRBV1-TRBV30 primers with a Cbeta primer, around 10 cycles each. TCRdb passed the multiplex PCR reads through MiXCR, listing each CDR3 protein once. The table records around 100,000 distinct CDR3 sequences, about 62% of them present only once. A remark on this clonotype: Antigen unknown.

Germline V gene lookup returns CDR1 LGHNT and CDR2 FRNRAP. Deletions cut 6 bases from V and 5 bases from J, with 19 bases between. The CDR3 sequence is 15 residues long. Unsorted bulk tissue (about 19-33 mg) underwent RNA and DNA co-extraction. Every tumor sample analyzed contained over 85% viable tumor cells. The clonotype originates from a woman between 55 and 75 years old with primary liver carcinoma and hepatitis B virus infection. The V call is TRBV12-5, the J call TRBJ2-5; D is perhaps TRBD2 (6 bases). The sequencing sample was made of liver tumor tissue from sampling region 2. The subset: tumor region T2, inferior pole. The CDR3 coding sequence is TGTGCTAGTGGCCCCGGGAGTAGCGGTAGGGAGACCCAGTACTTC. It translates to CASGPGSSGRETQYF.